The 18 T cell receptor beta chains presented below share a single source sample, sequenced in a study of T cells expressing NK-cell markers. TCRdb reprocessed the 5' RACE reads, with one entry per CDR3 protein and no DNA. Here the sample table reports about 260,000 distinct CDR3 sequences. Sequencing was performed on blood T cells: a sorted CD56 or NKG2C T cell subset, CD4+ or CD8+ T cells, or bulk PBMC T cells (not recorded which). The receptors were gathered from a man younger than 35 in good health.

The V and J genes are TRBV5-1 and TRBJ2-5; the TRBD1 assignment by TCRdb is unverifiable without DNA. This CDR3 contains 16 residues. CDR1 and CDR2 (germline): SGHRS, YFSETQ. CDR3 sequence reads: CASSTSGQGYQETQYF.

The CDR3 spells CASSQEAHTQYF. The chain joins TRBV3-1 to TRBJ2-3; there is no DNA to check the TCRdb D call of TRBD2. CDR1 and CDR2 from the germline V gene are LGHDT and YNNKEL (reference sequence). The CDR3 has 12 amino acids.

This CDR3 is CSAQLLSGTDTQYF. This sequence joins TRBV20-1 and TRBJ2-3. The CDR3 has 14 residues. Germline lookup yields CDR1 DFQATT and CDR2 SNEGSKA (reference sequence).

This chain connects TRBV29-1 to TRBJ2-3; TCRdb lists TRBD2, though no DNA is available to test this call. Germline CDR1 and CDR2: SQVTM and ANQGSEA. The CDR3 length is 14 residues. The CDR3 is CSVEKGLSTDTQYF.

The chain employs TRBV5-6 and TRBJ2-1. The V gene's germline CDR1 is SGHDT and CDR2 YYEEEE. The CDR3 spans 12 residues. The chain's CDR3 is CASSFGENEQFF.

The chain has TRBV21-1 and TRBJ1-1; the D call from TCRdb, TRBD1, cannot be confirmed without DNA. TRBV21-1 counts as a pseudogene. This CDR3 spans 15 amino acids. The CDR3 sequence: CASSFTGTRNTEAFF.

V gene TRBV10-3 combines with J gene TRBJ2-3; TCRdb lists TRBD1, though no DNA is available to test this call. CDR3 length equals 14 residues. CDR1 and CDR2 from the germline V gene are ENHRY and SYGVKD. The CDR3: CAISDRGASDTQYF.

This sequence joins TRBV12-3 or TRBV12-4 and TRBJ2-1; the TCRdb D gene call, TRBD2, has no DNA to confirm it. The CDR3 covers 13 residues. The CDR3 reads CASVSGSPNEQFF.

The chain has TRBV6-5 and TRBJ1-4; there is no DNA to check the TCRdb D call of TRBD1. This CDR3 comprises 18 residues. Germline V gene sequence: CDR1 MNHEY, CDR2 SVGAGI. CDR3 in amino acids: CASSYSSPAGSSNEKLFF.

The V and J genes are TRBV20-1 and TRBJ2-3. Germline CDR1 DFQATT, CDR2 SNEGSKA (reference sequence). The CDR3 runs to 16 residues. The CDR3 sequence: CSARNLAGWSTDTQYF.

This rearrangement joins TRBV2 to TRBJ2-7; TCRdb outputs TRBD2, but without DNA this stays unchecked. The CDR3 has 13 residues. Germline assignment: CDR1 SNHLY and CDR2 FYNNEI. The CDR3 loop is CASRREGLSEQYF.

The rearrangement links TRBV6-5 to TRBJ1-1. Germline lookup yields CDR1 MNHEY and CDR2 SVGAGI. The CDR3 spans 16 residues. The CDR3 sequence: CASSYSIVRGFTEAFF.

This chain joins TRBV6-1 and TRBJ1-5. CDR1 MNHNS and CDR2 SASEGT come from the germline V gene. The CDR3 is 14 amino acids. The CDR3 here is CASTDQGLNQPQHF.

The V and J genes are TRBV9 and TRBJ2-1. CDR3 length equals 13 residues. Germline loops: CDR1 SGDLS, CDR2 YYNGEE. CDR3 region: CASSAYPSNEQFF. The full variable domain, completed using reference TRBV9 and TRBJ2-1, is DSGVTQTPKHLITATGQRVTLRCSPRSGDLSVYWYQQSLDQGLQFLIQYYNGEERAKGNILERFSAQQFPDLHSELNLSSLELGDSALYFCASSAYPSNEQFFGPGTRLTVL.

The rearrangement joins TRBV6-2 or TRBV6-3 to TRBJ2-3; TCRdb returns TRBD2, unconfirmable since there is no DNA. The CDR3 extends over 14 amino acids. Germline lookup yields CDR1 MNHEY and CDR2 SVGEGT. The CDR3 spells CASNSGRRTDTQYF.

This chain uses TRBV20-1 with TRBJ2-1; checking the TCRdb D call of TRBD1 is not possible without DNA. The CDR3 consists of 16 residues. Germline V CDR1 and CDR2: DFQATT, SNEGSKA (reference sequence). The CDR3 here is CGARMFPAAYYNEQFF.

The V and J genes are TRBV7-8 and TRBJ2-2; TCRdb's D call of TRBD1 is untestable without DNA. There are 16 residues in the CDR3. Germline CDR1 reads SGHVS; CDR2 reads FQNEAQ. The CDR3 reads CASSQSTVTDTGELFF.

The genes are TRBV6-1 and TRBJ2-3; the D call from TCRdb, TRBD1, cannot be confirmed without DNA. The V gene's germline CDR1 is MNHNS and CDR2 SASEGT. The CDR3 is 13 residues long. CDR3 sequence reads: CASSEARGDTQYF.